This T cell receptor (beta chain) was documented in a study of blood T cell repertoires in COVID-19. Study summary: COVID-19 samples from acute and convalescent phases originated in the United States, Italy and Spain. T cells, B-cell-depleted T cells, or PBMCs supplied cDNA or gDNA.

Germline CDR1 and CDR2: SGHNT and YYREEE (reference sequence). The CDR3 extends over 14 amino acids. The ends were cut back, 0 bases at V and 4 bases at J, with 7 bases in the middle. In the source study's methods: Nucleated cell counts were estimated from reference gene primer amplification. Sequenced by immunoSEQ multiplex PCR; TCRdb stores in-frame clones only, minus some. For V, J and clone size, that table is used; D and trimming come from the DNA. The sample includes around 160,000 clones, roughly four fifths of them seen just once. This TCR came from a human donor with acute or convalescent COVID-19. The donor label of this sample is uncertain. The chain joins TRBV5-4 to TRBJ1-4; D remains unclear. The sequencing input was peripheral blood. CDR3 bases: TGTGCCAGCAGCTTGGGACGGGTTAATGAAAAACTGTTTTTT. This sequence encodes CASSLGRVNEKLFF.